This TCR beta chain was captured in a study of CD8+ T cells in alopecia areata. The treatment denotes: oral pan-JAK inhibitor, 5-10 mg twice daily. Trimming stripped 1 base from V and 3 bases from J, with 13 bases between. This CDR3 contains 16 residues. Per germline, CDR1 SGHDN and CDR2 FVKESK. In each case, RNA was isolated and then reverse transcribed into cDNA as the sequencing template. Libraries were prepared by immunoSEQ multiplex PCR; TCRdb keeps only in-frame clonotypes and omits some of them. The sample shows about 210,000 clones, around 66% of them seen only once. The rearrangement links TRBV14 to TRBJ2-1; perhaps TRBD1 as D (6 bases). Sequencing was performed on CD4+ T cells sorted from blood, taken at week 4, from a patient treated with tofacitinib. This clonotype was obtained from a human donor with alopecia areata. The CDR3: CASSQALTGYYNEQFF. The CDR3 nucleotides are TGTGCCAGCAGCCAAGCTTTGACAGGCTACTACAATGAGCAGTTCTTC.